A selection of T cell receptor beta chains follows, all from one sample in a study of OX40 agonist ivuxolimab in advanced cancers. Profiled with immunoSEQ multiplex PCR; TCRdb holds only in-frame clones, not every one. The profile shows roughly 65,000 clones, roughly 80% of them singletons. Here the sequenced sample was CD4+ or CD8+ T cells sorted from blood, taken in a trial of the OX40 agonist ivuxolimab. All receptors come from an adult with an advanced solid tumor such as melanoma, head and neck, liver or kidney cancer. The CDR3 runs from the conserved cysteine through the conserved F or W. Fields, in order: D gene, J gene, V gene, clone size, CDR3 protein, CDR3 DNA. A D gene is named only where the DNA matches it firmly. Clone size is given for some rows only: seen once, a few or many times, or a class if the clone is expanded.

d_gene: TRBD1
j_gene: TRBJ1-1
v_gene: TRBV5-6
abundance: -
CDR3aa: CASSSTGAEAFF
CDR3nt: TGTGCCAGCAGCTCCACAGGGGCTGAAGCTTTCTTT

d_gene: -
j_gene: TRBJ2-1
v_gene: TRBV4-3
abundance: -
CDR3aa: CASSPHITAGFDEQFF
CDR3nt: TGCGCCAGCAGCCCACACATTACTGCGGGGTTCGATGAGCAGTTCTTC

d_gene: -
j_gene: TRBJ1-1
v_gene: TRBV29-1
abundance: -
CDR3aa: CSAQKMNTEAFF
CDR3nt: TGCAGCGCCCAGAAGATGAACACTGAAGCTTTCTTT

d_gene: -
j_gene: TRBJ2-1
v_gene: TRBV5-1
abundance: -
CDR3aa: CASSQEGWAEQFF
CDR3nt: TGCGCCAGCAGCCAGGAGGGGTGGGCGGAGCAGTTCTTC

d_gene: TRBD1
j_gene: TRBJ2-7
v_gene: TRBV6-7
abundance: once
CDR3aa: CASSYSTGLSSYEQYF
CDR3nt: TGTGCCAGCAGTTACTCGACAGGGTTGAGCTCCTACGAGCAGTACTTC

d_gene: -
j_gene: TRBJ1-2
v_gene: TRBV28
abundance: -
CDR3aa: CASSSEGGPYGYTF
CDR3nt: TGTGCCAGCAGTTCAGAGGGAGGGCCGTATGGCTACACCTTC

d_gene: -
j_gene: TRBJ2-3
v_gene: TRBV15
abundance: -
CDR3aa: CATSRDPSRGLKDTQYF
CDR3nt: TGTGCCACCAGCAGAGATCCTAGTAGGGGGTTGAAGGATACGCAGTATTTT

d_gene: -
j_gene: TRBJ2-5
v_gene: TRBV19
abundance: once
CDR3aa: CASSSSGLRETQYF
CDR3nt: TGTGCCAGTAGTTCCTCAGGGTTGAGGGAGACCCAGTACTTC

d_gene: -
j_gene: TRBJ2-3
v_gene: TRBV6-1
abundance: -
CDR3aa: CASSERARGTDTQYF
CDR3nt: TGTGCCAGCAGTGAGCGAGCTAGGGGCACAGATACGCAGTATTTT

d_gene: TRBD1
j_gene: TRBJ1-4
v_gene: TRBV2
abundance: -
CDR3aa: CASSAGQGFILANEKLFF
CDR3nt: TGTGCCAGCAGCGCGGGACAGGGGTTCATTTTGGCTAATGAAAAACTGTTTTTT

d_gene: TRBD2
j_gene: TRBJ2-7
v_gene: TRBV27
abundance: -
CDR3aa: CASSNRGLAKNEQYF
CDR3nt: TGTGCCAGCAGTAATCGGGGACTAGCAAAAAACGAGCAGTACTTC

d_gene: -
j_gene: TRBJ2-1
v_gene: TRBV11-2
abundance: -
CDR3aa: CASSLVRRGNEQFF
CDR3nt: TGTGCCAGCAGCTTAGTGAGGCGAGGGAATGAGCAGTTCTTC

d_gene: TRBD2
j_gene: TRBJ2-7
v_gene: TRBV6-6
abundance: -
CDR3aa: CASRGLAGVYEQYF
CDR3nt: TGTGCCAGCAGAGGACTAGCGGGAGTCTACGAGCAGTACTTC

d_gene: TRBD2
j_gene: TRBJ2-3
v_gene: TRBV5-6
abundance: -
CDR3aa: CASSLGGGIDTQYF
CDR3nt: TGTGCCAGCAGCTTGGGCGGGGGGATCGATACGCAGTATTTT

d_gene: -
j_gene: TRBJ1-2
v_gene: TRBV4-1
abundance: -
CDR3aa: CASSHASGADPGYTF
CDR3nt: TGCGCCAGCAGCCATGCCTCCGGGGCAGATCCTGGCTACACCTTC

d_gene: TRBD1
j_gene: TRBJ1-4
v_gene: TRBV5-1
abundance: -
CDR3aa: CASSLEGRQGVF
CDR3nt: TGCGCCAGCAGCTTGGAGGGCCGACAGGGAGTTTTT

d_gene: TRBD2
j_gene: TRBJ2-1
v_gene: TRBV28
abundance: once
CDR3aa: CASSLYGRWTSGSTEQFF
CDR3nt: TGTGCCAGCAGTTTATATGGGAGGTGGACTAGCGGGAGTACTGAGCAGTTCTTC

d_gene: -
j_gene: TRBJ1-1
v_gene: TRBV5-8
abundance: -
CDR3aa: CASSLSRNTEAFF
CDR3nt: TGTGCCAGCAGCTTGAGCAGGAACACTGAAGCTTTCTTT

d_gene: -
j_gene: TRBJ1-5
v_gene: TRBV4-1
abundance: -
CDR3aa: CASSQDAGVDQPQHF
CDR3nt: TGCGCCAGCAGCCAAGATGCGGGGGTCGACCAGCCCCAGCATTTT

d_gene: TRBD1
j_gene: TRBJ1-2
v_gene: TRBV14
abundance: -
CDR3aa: CASSRDRDMNGYTF
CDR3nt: TGTGCCAGCAGCCGGGACAGGGACATGAACGGCTACACCTTC

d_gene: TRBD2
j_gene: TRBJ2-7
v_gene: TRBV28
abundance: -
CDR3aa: CASSLSGRDYEQYF
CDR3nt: TGTGCCAGCAGTTTGAGCGGGAGGGACTACGAGCAGTACTTC

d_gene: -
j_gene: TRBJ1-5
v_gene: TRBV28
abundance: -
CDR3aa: CASSLVQLDGQPQHF
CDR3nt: TGTGCCAGCAGTTTGGTCCAGTTGGACGGTCAGCCCCAGCATTTT

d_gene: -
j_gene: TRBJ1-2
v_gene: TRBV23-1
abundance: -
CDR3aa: CASSQSLPDSQDRNYGYTF
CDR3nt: TGCGCCAGCAGTCAATCCTTGCCGGACTCCCAAGATCGGAACTATGGCTACACCTTC